This T cell receptor (beta chain) was captured by sequencing in a study of T cells after yellow fever vaccination. Findings and caveats of the study: Highly abundant clonotypes carried over from the bulk population could end up in FACS-sorted repertoires as contaminants. The CD4 compartment and the CD8 compartment contained a small share of clonotypes in common. The booster saw the reappearance of most primary-vaccination clones (approximately 96% CD4, 88% CD8).

MiXCR, applied by TCRdb to the 5' RACE reads, yields one record per CDR3 protein. The sample gives 350,000 to 450,000 distinct CDR3 sequences, 18% of which show up once; 15% to 20% is in the top ten. The CDR3 runs 13 residues. The V and J ends lost 3 bases and 3 bases respectively, with 9 bases between them. Germline-derived CDR1 and CDR2 are MDHEN and SYDVKM. With regard to this clonotype: Its antigen remains unidentified.

This chain joins TRBV28 and TRBJ2-7; D call uncertain. The receptor comes from a man between 18 and 35 years old who received the YFV17D yellow fever vaccine. The specimen was PBMCs, collected before the yellow fever booster vaccination. CDR3 DNA: TGTGCCAGCAGTTTCCAGTGGGGCTACGAGCAGTACGTC. This sequence encodes CASSFQWGYEQYV.